This TCR beta chain appears in the sequencing data of a study of OX40 agonist ivuxolimab in advanced cancers. Looking at the study overall: Dose-escalation patients suffered from hepatocellular carcinoma, melanoma, renal cell or head and neck cancer.

Profiling relied on immunoSEQ multiplex PCR, and the TCRdb table lists in-frame clones only, not all of them. The data contain about 50,000 clones, around 84% of them singletons. The CDR3 contains 12 residues. Trimming removed 1 base at V and 9 bases at J, with 6 bases between. Germline V gene data show CDR1 as SGHDN and CDR2 as FVKESK. Individuals having autoimmune disease history or systemic immunosuppression were not enrolled. The timepoints at which blood was sampled were baseline, cycle 4 day 1, and cycle 7 day 1. The J gene is TRBJ2-2, the V gene TRBV14; D is uncertain. Sequenced here: CD4+ or CD8+ T cells sorted from blood, sampled in a trial of the OX40 agonist ivuxolimab. The receptor comes from an adult with an advanced solid tumor such as melanoma, head and neck, liver or kidney cancer. CDR3 sequence reads: CASSQVGRELFF. CDR3 sequence (DNA): TGTGCCAGCAGCCAAGTAGGAAGGGAGCTGTTTTTT.